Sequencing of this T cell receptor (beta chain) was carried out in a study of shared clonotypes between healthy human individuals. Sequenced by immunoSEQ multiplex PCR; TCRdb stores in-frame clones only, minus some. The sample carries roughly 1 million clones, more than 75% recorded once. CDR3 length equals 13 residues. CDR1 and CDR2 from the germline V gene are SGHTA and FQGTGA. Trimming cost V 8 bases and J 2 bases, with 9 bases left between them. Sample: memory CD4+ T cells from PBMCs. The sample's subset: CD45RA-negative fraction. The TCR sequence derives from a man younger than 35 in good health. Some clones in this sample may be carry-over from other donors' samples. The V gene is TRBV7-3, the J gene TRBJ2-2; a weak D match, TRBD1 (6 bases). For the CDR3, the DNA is TGTGCCAGCTCCGGGACAAACACCGGGGAGCTGTTTTTT. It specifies CASSGTNTGELFF.